Only one count was recorded for the clone carrying this T cell receptor (beta chain). As yet, its antigen is unknown. Nominally healthy donors were sampled, though unrecorded immune exposures were likely. The data are from a study of cytomegalovirus exposure and HLA in healthy donors. The PCR ran on 60 Vbeta and 13 Jbeta primers. As handled by the study authors: Roughly 11 million shared chains were among about 80 million unique TCR beta chains counted in a later analysis. The table came from immunoSEQ multiplex PCR; TCRdb's copy has only in-frame clones and leaves some out. That table furnishes V, J and clone size, whereas the DNA furnished D and trimming. Of 200,000 or so clones detected, over 60% appear once; the ten largest clones hold about a sixth. This CDR3 is 15 amino acids long. The junction had 9 bases not matched to a gene; V was cut back by 7 bases and J by 1 base. CDR1 SGHTA and CDR2 FQGNSA come from the germline V gene.

Study outcomes and limitations: Some V segments (TRBV6-2 and TRBV6-3 among them) were excluded as indistinguishable. The classifier reportedly diagnosed cytomegalovirus status with high specificity and sensitivity.

The rearrangement links TRBV7-2 to TRBJ2-5; TRBD2 aligns across 7 bases. Sequencing was carried out using PBMCs. This TCR derives from a man in his forties in good health and CMV-seronegative. The CDR3 is CASTNRLAGQETQYF. The CDR3 nucleotides are TGTGCCAGCACCAACAGACTAGCAGGCCAAGAGACCCAGTACTTC. Full variable domain (rest looked up from reference TRBV7-2 and TRBJ2-5): GAGVSQSPSNKVTEKGKDVELRCDPISGHTALYWYRQSLGQGLEFLIYFQGNSAPDKSGLPSDRFSAERTGGSVSTLTIQRTQQEDSAVYLCASTNRLAGQETQYFGPGTRLLVL.